Only a few counts were recorded for the clone carrying this TCR beta chain. Here immunoSEQ multiplex PCR was the method, and the copy in TCRdb shows in-frame clones only, minus some. The repertoire includes under 250,000 clones, 75% to 85% of them detected once, and 9.5% to 15% sits in the top ten. These data originate in a study of blood T cell repertoires in COVID-19. CDR1 and CDR2 from the germline V gene are SGHNT and YENEEA. The junction had 6 bases not matched to a gene; V was cut back by 0 bases and J by 4 bases. This CDR3 has 15 amino acids. Sequencing input: peripheral blood. This TCR came from a human donor in a cohort sampled during active COVID-19. This chain uses TRBV11-3 with TRBJ2-7, with 7 positions matching TRBD1. DNA for the CDR3: TGTGCCAGCAGCTTAGACCGGGACAGTTTTTACGAGCAGTACTTC. Translated, it gives CASSLDRDSFYEQYF.